These T cell receptor beta chains were read from a single sample in a study of glioma-infiltrating T cells. TCRdb fed the multiplex PCR reads into MiXCR, producing one record per CDR3 protein. The repertoire holds 160,000 or so distinct CDR3 sequences, with about 40% as singletons. Sequencing was done on a sample of glioma tissue, nonneoplastic brain tissue, or PBMCs (not recorded which). The source of these receptors is a human donor with low-grade glioma or glioblastoma, undergoing nonglioma brain surgery, or in good health (not recorded which). CDR3s include the opening cysteine and the closing phenylalanine or tryptophan. A D gene is named only where the DNA matches it firmly. Clone size appears in some rows only: once, few, many, or a class for an expanded clone.

CDR3aa: CARSQGILGNQPQHF; CDR3nt: TGTGCCAGAAGCCAAGGAATACTCGGCAATCAGCCCCAGCATTTT; j_gene: TRBJ1-5; v_gene: TRBV3-1; d_gene: .; abundance: once
CDR3aa: CSAEAGRPNSPLQF; CDR3nt: TGCAGTGCGGAAGCAGGGAGGCCAAATTCACCCCTTCAATTT; j_gene: TRBJ1-6; v_gene: TRBV20-1; d_gene: .; abundance: .
CDR3aa: CASSFHNSYNEQFF; CDR3nt: TGTGCCAGCAGCTTTCATAACTCCTACAATGAGCAGTTCTTC; j_gene: TRBJ2-1; v_gene: TRBV5-4; d_gene: .; abundance: many
CDR3aa: CASNTGPYLETQYF; CDR3nt: TGTGCCAGCAATACAGGCCCCTACCTGGAGACCCAGTACTTC; j_gene: TRBJ2-5; v_gene: TRBV27; d_gene: .; abundance: many
CDR3aa: CSALDRGHGDTQYF; CDR3nt: TGCAGTGCTCTCGACAGGGGGCATGGAGATACGCAGTATTTT; j_gene: TRBJ2-3; v_gene: TRBV20-1; d_gene: TRBD1; abundance: many
CDR3aa: CATRPGHMNTEAFF; CDR3nt: TGTGCCACTAGACCTGGACATATGAACACTGAAGCTTTCTTT; j_gene: TRBJ1-1; v_gene: TRBV19; d_gene: .; abundance: .
CDR3aa: CASSKAGSSYEQYF; CDR3nt: TGTGCCAGCAGTAAAGCGGGTAGCTCCTACGAGCAGTACTTC; j_gene: TRBJ2-7; v_gene: TRBV6-1; d_gene: .; abundance: many
CDR3aa: CASSCLPGLHQNNEQFF; CDR3nt: TGCGCCAGCAGTTGTCTCCCGGGACTACATCAGAACAATGAGCAGTTCTTC; j_gene: TRBJ2-1; v_gene: TRBV10-1; d_gene: TRBD2; abundance: .
CDR3aa: CASTLSGGDGYTF; CDR3nt: TGTGCCAGCACCCTATCCGGCGGGGATGGCTACACCTTC; j_gene: TRBJ1-2; v_gene: TRBV7-8; d_gene: .; abundance: many
CDR3aa: CSARRQGGTDTQYF; CDR3nt: TGCAGTGCCCGAAGACAGGGTGGCACAGATACGCAGTATTTT; j_gene: TRBJ2-3; v_gene: TRBV20-1; d_gene: TRBD1; abundance: many
CDR3aa: CSVRATSTDTQYF; CDR3nt: TGCAGCGTTCGCGCCACAAGCACAGATACGCAGTATTTT; j_gene: TRBJ2-3; v_gene: TRBV29-1; d_gene: .; abundance: .
CDR3aa: CATSGSDRESEQYF; CDR3nt: TGTGCCACCAGCGGATCGGACAGGGAGTCCGAGCAGTACTTC; j_gene: TRBJ2-7; v_gene: TRBV15; d_gene: TRBD1; abundance: many
CDR3aa: CIAWRDAEANEQFF; CDR3nt: TGCATTGCTTGGCGGGACGCCGAGGCCAATGAGCAGTTCTTC; j_gene: TRBJ2-1; v_gene: TRBV20-1; d_gene: .; abundance: .
CDR3aa: CASSLTTGSLQPQHF; CDR3nt: TGTGCCAGCAGCTTAACGACAGGGAGTTTACAGCCCCAGCATTTT; j_gene: TRBJ1-5; v_gene: TRBV28; d_gene: TRBD1; abundance: many
CDR3aa: CASSIRTGFYEQYF; CDR3nt: TGTGCCAGTAGTATCCGGACAGGATTCTACGAGCAGTACTTC; j_gene: TRBJ2-7; v_gene: TRBV19; d_gene: TRBD1; abundance: few
CDR3aa: CASSPGQGGGYTF; CDR3nt: TGTGCCAGCAGTCCCGGACAGGGTGGGGGCTACACCTTC; j_gene: TRBJ1-2; v_gene: TRBV27; d_gene: TRBD1; abundance: many
CDR3aa: CASSLDGYPQETQYF; CDR3nt: TGCGCCAGCAGCTTGGACGGGTACCCCCAAGAGACCCAGTACTTC; j_gene: TRBJ2-5; v_gene: TRBV5-1; d_gene: .; abundance: .
CDR3aa: CASSHRELYEKYF; CDR3nt: TGCGCCAGCAGCCACCGGGAGTTGTACGAGAAGTACTTC; j_gene: TRBJ2-7; v_gene: TRBV4-1; d_gene: .; abundance: .
CDR3aa: CSANPVWGHSTDTQYF; CDR3nt: TGCAGTGCCAATCCTGTTTGGGGCCATTCCACAGATACGCAGTATTTT; j_gene: TRBJ2-3; v_gene: TRBV20-1; d_gene: .; abundance: many
CDR3aa: CASSLQPNEQFF; CDR3nt: TGCGCCAGCAGCTTGCAACCGAATGAGCAGTTCTTC; j_gene: TRBJ2-1; v_gene: TRBV5-1; d_gene: .; abundance: few
CDR3aa: CASSPRQGMVAGPETQYF; CDR3nt: TGTGCCAGCTCACCTCGACAGGGTATGGTCGCGGGTCCAGAGACCCAGTACTTC; j_gene: TRBJ2-5; v_gene: TRBV18; d_gene: TRBD1; abundance: .
CDR3aa: CSARVRDEQFF; CDR3nt: TGCAGTGCTAGAGTAAGGGATGAGCAGTTCTTC; j_gene: TRBJ2-1; v_gene: TRBV20-1; d_gene: .; abundance: many
CDR3aa: CASSLFGGTYEQYF; CDR3nt: TGTGCCAGCAGCTTATTTGGGGGGACCTACGAGCAGTACTTC; j_gene: TRBJ2-7; v_gene: TRBV7-8; d_gene: .; abundance: many
CDR3aa: CASSLGQARAFF; CDR3nt: TGTGCCAGCAGTTTAGGACAGGCTAGGGCTTTCTTT; j_gene: TRBJ1-1; v_gene: TRBV12-3/TRBV12-4; d_gene: .; abundance: .
CDR3aa: CGAGTGNQPQRF; CDR3nt: TGCGGTGCTGGGACAGGGAATCAGCCCCAGCGTTTT; j_gene: TRBJ1-5; v_gene: TRBV20-1; d_gene: TRBD1; abundance: .
CDR3aa: CASSTVGCTNEQFF; CDR3nt: TGTGCCAGCAGCACCGTTGGGTGTACCAATGAGCAGTTCTTC; j_gene: TRBJ2-1; v_gene: TRBV14; d_gene: .; abundance: .